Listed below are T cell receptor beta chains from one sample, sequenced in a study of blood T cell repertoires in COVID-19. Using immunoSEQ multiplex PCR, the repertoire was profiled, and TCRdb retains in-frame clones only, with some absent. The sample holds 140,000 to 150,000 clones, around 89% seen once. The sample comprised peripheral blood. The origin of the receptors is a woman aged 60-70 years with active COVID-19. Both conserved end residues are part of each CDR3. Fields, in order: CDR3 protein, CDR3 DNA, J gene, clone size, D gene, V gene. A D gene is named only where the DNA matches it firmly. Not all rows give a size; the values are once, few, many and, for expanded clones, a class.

CASSKSSRSGEQYF,TGTGCCAGCAGCAAAAGTTCTAGATCGGGCGAGCAGTACTTC,TRBJ2-7,-,-,TRBV7-3
CASSLDGGNSNQPQHF,TGCGCCAGCAGCTTGGACGGAGGGAATAGCAATCAGCCCCAGCATTTT,TRBJ1-5,-,-,TRBV5-1
CASNRGLYEQYF,TGTGCCAGTAACAGGGGCCTTTACGAGCAGTACTTC,TRBJ2-7,-,TRBD1,TRBV2
CASSLYRGHISGTEAFF,TGTGCCAGCAGCTTGTATCGGGGTCACATTTCCGGGACTGAAGCTTTCTTT,TRBJ1-1,-,-,TRBV5-4
CASSKTTATSATDTQYF,TGTGCCAGTAGCAAAACCACCGCGACTAGCGCCACAGATACGCAGTATTTT,TRBJ2-3,-,TRBD2,TRBV19
CASSRQYSSYEQYF,TGTGCCAGTAGTCGCCAGTACAGCTCCTACGAGCAGTACTTC,TRBJ2-7,-,-,TRBV19
CASSRTGQGPSASPLHF,TGTGCCAGCAGCAGAACGGGACAGGGACCATCGGCTTCACCCCTCCACTTT,TRBJ1-6,-,TRBD1,TRBV5-4
CASSISMGSSYEQYF,TGTGCCAGTAGTATTAGTATGGGGAGCTCCTACGAGCAGTACTTC,TRBJ2-7,-,-,TRBV19
CASSFLGGGLLGEKLFF,TGTGCCAGCAGTTTCCTAGGCGGGGGGCTTCTAGGTGAAAAACTGTTTTTT,TRBJ1-4,once,-,TRBV28
CASSQDITGGFVGGRLQETQYF,TGTGCCAGCAGCCAAGATATAACAGGGGGTTTTGTGGGAGGCCGCCTCCAAGAGACCCAGTACTTC,TRBJ2-5,-,TRBD1,TRBV14
CASSLGTHRDMNTEAFF,TGTGCCAGCAGCTTGGGGACACATCGGGACATGAACACTGAAGCTTTCTTT,TRBJ1-1,once,-,TRBV5-4
CASSLVGGNGYTF,TGTGCCAGCAGCTTGGTAGGGGGAAACGGCTACACCTTC,TRBJ1-2,-,-,TRBV7-2
CASSFGLAGPQETQYF,TGTGCCAGCAGCTTCGGACTAGCGGGTCCTCAAGAGACCCAGTACTTC,TRBJ2-5,-,TRBD2,TRBV11-2
CASSTDRVDRQPQHF,TGTGCCAGCAGCACGGACAGGGTCGATAGGCAGCCCCAGCATTTT,TRBJ1-5,-,TRBD1,TRBV7-9
CASSNLAGFEQFF,TGTGCCAGCAGCAATTTAGCGGGATTTGAGCAGTTCTTC,TRBJ2-1,-,TRBD2,TRBV14
CASSHREEQYF,TGTGCCAGCTCCCACAGGGAAGAGCAGTACTTC,TRBJ2-7,-,-,TRBV18
CASSPRDRATTNEKLFF,TGTGCCAGCAGTCCCCGGGACAGGGCTACAACTAATGAAAAACTGTTTTTT,TRBJ1-4,-,TRBD1,TRBV6-6
CASTGGGRDTGANVLTF,TGTGCCAGCACTGGGGGCGGGAGGGACACTGGGGCCAACGTCCTGACTTTC,TRBJ2-6,-,TRBD2,TRBV2
CASSPGTGPQETQYF,TGCGCCAGCAGCCCTGGGACAGGACCACAAGAGACCCAGTACTTC,TRBJ2-5,-,TRBD1,TRBV4-3
CASSIGPGLNTGELFF,TGTGCCAGTAGTATAGGTCCAGGTCTCAACACCGGGGAGCTGTTTTTT,TRBJ2-2,-,-,TRBV19
CASSIGLAGNEQFF,TGTGCCAGCAGCATCGGACTAGCGGGCAATGAGCAGTTCTTC,TRBJ2-1,-,TRBD2,TRBV11-3
CASSPQTGGGTDTQYF,TGTGCCAGCAGTCCCCAGACAGGGGGTGGCACAGATACGCAGTATTTT,TRBJ2-3,-,TRBD1,TRBV27
CASSILTGRSYEQYF,TGTGCCAGCAGCATCTTGACAGGCCGCTCCTACGAGCAGTACTTC,TRBJ2-7,-,-,TRBV11-2
CASSLVIGANEQFF,TGTGCCAGCAGTTTAGTCATTGGGGCCAATGAGCAGTTCTTC,TRBJ2-1,-,-,TRBV28
CASSHRGSGSSYNEQFF,TGTGCCAGCAGCCACCGCGGTAGCGGGAGCTCCTACAATGAGCAGTTCTTC,TRBJ2-1,-,TRBD2,TRBV7-2
CASSYSRLAGGRYNEQFF,TGTGCCAGCAGTTATTCTAGACTAGCGGGAGGGCGCTACAATGAGCAGTTCTTC,TRBJ2-1,-,TRBD2,TRBV6-2/TRBV6-3
CASSFHGGSSYNEQFF,TGCGCCAGCAGTTTCCATGGCGGGAGCTCCTACAATGAGCAGTTCTTC,TRBJ2-1,-,TRBD2,TRBV5-1
CASSPRPAGGGLSTDTQYF,TGTGCCAGCTCACCCCGGCCGGCGGGAGGTGGTCTTAGCACAGATACGCAGTATTTT,TRBJ2-3,-,TRBD2,TRBV18
CATAWEGGTYNEQFF,TGTGCCACCGCTTGGGAGGGAGGAACCTACAATGAGCAGTTCTTC,TRBJ2-1,few,TRBD2,TRBV9
CAISESLGASGTETQYF,TGTGCCATCAGTGAGTCCCTCGGGGCTAGCGGGACGGAGACCCAGTACTTC,TRBJ2-5,-,TRBD2,TRBV10-3
CASSQSGGTNEKLFF,TGTGCCAGCAGCCAATCAGGGGGAACTAATGAAAAACTGTTTTTT,TRBJ1-4,-,TRBD1,TRBV7-3
CASSLAGQENSPLHF,TGTGCCAGCAGCTTAGCCGGACAGGAGAATTCACCCCTCCACTTT,TRBJ1-6,-,TRBD1,TRBV7-8
CASSLGIAGGVKTQYF,TGTGCCAGCAGCTTGGGGATAGCGGGAGGTGTAAAGACCCAGTACTTC,TRBJ2-5,-,TRBD2,TRBV5-5
CASSSRQGLQETQYF,TGCGCCAGCAGCTCTAGACAGGGCTTACAAGAGACCCAGTACTTC,TRBJ2-5,-,TRBD1,TRBV5-1
CASSLATGRGTGGYTF,TGTGCCAGCAGCTTAGCTACGGGCAGGGGAACGGGCGGCTACACCTTC,TRBJ1-2,-,-,TRBV7-2
CASSFPPGQGYSPLHF,TGTGCCAGCAGTTTTCCCCCGGGACAAGGCTATTCACCCCTCCACTTT,TRBJ1-6,-,-,TRBV6-6
CASGRLVGTDTQYF,TGTGCCAGCGGCCGACTAGTAGGCACAGATACGCAGTATTTT,TRBJ2-3,-,-,TRBV11-1
CASSIHRDLNYGYTF,TGTGCCAGTAGTATCCACAGGGATCTTAACTATGGCTACACCTTC,TRBJ1-2,-,-,TRBV19
CASSVRGTSVYTGELFF,TGTGCCAGCAGCGTAAGGGGGACTAGCGTCTACACCGGGGAGCTGTTTTTT,TRBJ2-2,-,TRBD2,TRBV9
CASSVASGMTETQYF,TGTGCCAGCAGCGTAGCTAGCGGGATGACGGAGACCCAGTACTTC,TRBJ2-5,once,TRBD2,TRBV9
CASSPPSRETGNTEAFF,TGTGCCAGCTCACCACCCTCCCGTGAAACAGGGAACACTGAAGCTTTCTTT,TRBJ1-1,-,-,TRBV18
CASSHPSGTSYEQYF,TGTGCCAGCAGCCACCCCTCGGGAACCTCCTACGAGCAGTACTTC,TRBJ2-7,-,-,TRBV4-2